Presented here are 14 T cell receptor beta chains from one specimen sequenced in a study of read filtering for tumor transcriptome and immune sequencing. This library used approximately 0.4 ug RNA and molecular barcoded adaptors spanning alpha/delta and beta/gamma chains. Each CDR3 protein gets one entry after TCRdb re-called the reads with MiXCR. The sample has 100,000 to 150,000 distinct CDR3 sequences; over 10% are singletons. Material for sequencing was a population of CD138-negative cells sorted from bone marrow. The receptors were sampled from a donor at least 40 years old with multiple myeloma.

The V gene is TRBV9, the J gene TRBJ1-4, with D maybe TRBD1 (6 bases). The CDR3 has 16 amino acids. The V gene's germline CDR1 is SGDLS and CDR2 YYNGEE. V was trimmed by 0 bases and J by 8 bases, leaving 17 bases between them. CDR3 sequence reads: CASSVGLQGHGEKLFF. The CDR3 region has the DNA TGTGCCAGCAGCGTAGGTTTGCAGGGACACGGGGAAAAACTGTTTTTT.

This clonotype has a count of ten or more. The gene calls are TRBV2 and TRBJ1-5; D is uncertain. CDR3 length: 13 amino acids. V was trimmed by 3 bases and J by 5 bases, leaving 8 bases between them. Germline CDR1 and CDR2: SNHLY and FYNNEI. Written as DNA, the CDR3 is TGTGCCAGCAGTGACGGGAGGTATCAGCCCCAGCATTTT. Amino acid sequence: CASSDGRYQPQHF.

About this clonotype: A much larger clone sits a single nucleotide away, making a read error possible. The V call is TRBV28, the J call TRBJ1-5; the D gene is possibly TRBD1 (6 bases). The V and J ends lost 6 bases and 0 bases respectively, with 12 bases between them. CDR1 is MDHEN and CDR2 is SYDVKM in the germline V gene. The CDR3 spans 15 residues. The chain's CDR3 is CASRYRDDSNQPQHF. In nucleotides, the CDR3 is TGTGCCAGCAGGTACAGGGATGATAGCAATCAGCCCCAGCATTTT.

The table lists this clonotype with many counts. Possible read error: a much larger clone is one base away. V and J are TRBV5-1 and TRBJ2-1; D gene uncertain. CDR3 length: 14 amino acids. Germline V gene sequence: CDR1 SGHRS, CDR2 YFSETQ. The CDR3 bases are TGCACCAGCAGCTTAGGCAGCTCCTACAATGAGCAGTTCTTC. As protein: CTSSLGSSYNEQFF.

The sample holds many counts of this clonotype. The chain carries TRBV5-1 and TRBJ2-3, with 7 bases matching TRBD1. The V gene end was trimmed by 2 bases and the J gene end by 2 bases; junction bases not matched to a gene: 5. The germline gives CDR1 SGHRS, CDR2 YFSETQ. CDR3 size: 15 residues. The DNA for the CDR3 is TGCGCCAGCAGCTTAACAGGGGATTCCACAGATACGCAGTATTTT. Residues: CASSLTGDSTDTQYF.

This clonotype was detected a few times. This sequence joins TRBV5-1 and TRBJ2-3; 8 bases match TRBD1. Germline V lookup: CDR1 SGHRS, CDR2 YFSETQ. J was trimmed by 0 bases and V by 0 bases; bases with no gene match: 3. The CDR3 covers 16 residues. The CDR3 spells CASSLGQGASTDTQYF. CDR3 bases: TGCGCCAGCAGCTTGGGTCAGGGGGCTAGCACAGATACGCAGTATTTT. The entire variable domain, with the rest obtained from reference TRBV5-1 and TRBJ2-3, is as follows: KAGVTQTPRYLIKTRGQQVTLSCSPISGHRSVSWYQQTPGQGLQFLFEYFSETQRNKGNFPGRFSGRQFSNSRSEMNVSTLELGDSALYLCASSLGQGASTDTQYFGPGTRLTVL.

The chain combines TRBV6-2 or TRBV6-3 with TRBJ2-7, with D hard to call. CDR1 and CDR2 (germline): MNHEY, SVGEGT. The CDR3 is 15 residues long. V lost 0 bases and J 0 bases, leaving 9 bases between the germline ends. CDR3 in DNA: TGTGCCAGCAGTTACTCAACGCAGGCCTCCTACGAGCAGTACTTC. Translation gives CASSYSTQASYEQYF.

Only one count was recorded for this clonotype. This may come from a read error, since a much larger clone is one base off. The CDR3 sequence is CASSEALSFSTGELFF. Here the CDR3 DNA reads TGTGCCAGCAGTGAAGCGCTATCGTTTAGCACCGGGGAGCTGTTTTTT. The genes are TRBV6-1 and TRBJ2-2; D unresolved. The V end lost 0 bases, the J end lost 4 bases, and 12 bases lay between the germline ends. Germline V lookup: CDR1 MNHNS, CDR2 SASEGT. The CDR3 extends over 16 amino acids.

The CDR3 region is CAWSALGTGVNTGELFF. CDR3 nucleotides: TGTGCCTGGAGTGCCCTTGGGACAGGGGTGAACACCGGGGAGCTGTTTTTT. This chain joins TRBV30 and TRBJ2-2, with 10 bases identical to TRBD1. J lost 1 base, V lost 1 base, and 6 bases had no gene match. The germline V gene has CDR1 GTSNPN and CDR2 SVGIG (reference sequence). This CDR3 region has 17 residues.

This clonotype appeared a few times. Being one base from a much bigger clone, this may be a read error. The CDR3 end shows no conserved phenylalanine or tryptophan, and so a read error is likely. The chain recombines TRBV20-1 with TRBJ1-5, with 9 bases matching TRBD1. The CDR3 spans 15 residues. Germline CDR1 reads DFQATT; CDR2 reads SNEGSKA (reference sequence). J lost 7 bases, V lost 3 bases, and 10 bases had no gene match. CDR3 sequence: CSASSGQGGGQPQHC. The CDR3 bases are TGCAGTGCTAGCTCGGGACAGGGAGGCGGGCAGCCCCAGCATTGT.

This clonotype has ten or more counts. A junction end diverges from the germline sequence, so it may reflect a read error. V gene TRBV5-1 combines with J gene TRBJ2-1, with D uncertain. Germline V lookup: CDR1 SGHRS, CDR2 YFSETQ. This CDR3 is 15 amino acids long. CDR3 protein: CASSLGPGSNNEQFF. The CDR3 nucleotides read TGCGCCAGCAGCTTGGGACCGGGCTCCAACAATGAGCAGTTCTTC.

In this sample, this clonotype turned up many times. CDR3 in DNA: TGTGCCTGTTTCCTTAGGTCGGGAGGCTCCTACAATGAGCAGTTCTTC. Amino acids: CACFLRSGGSYNEQFF. The chain joins TRBV30 to TRBJ2-1; 7 bases fit TRBD2. Germline CDR1 reads GTSNPN; CDR2 reads SVGIG (reference sequence). V lost 6 bases and J lost 0; bases outside the gene matches: 11. This CDR3 has 16 residues.

This clonotype occurred many times. The chain uses TRBV27 and TRBJ2-1; D uncertain. Germline loops: CDR1 MNHEY, CDR2 SMNVEV (reference sequence). The V end lost 7 bases, the J end lost 0 bases, and 10 bases lay between the germline ends. CDR3 length: 14 amino acids. The CDR3 DNA reads TGTGCCAGCATGCGCATAAGCTCCTACAATGAGCAGTTCTTC. This codes for CASMRISSYNEQFF.

V and J are TRBV20-1 and TRBJ2-2; no clear D. This CDR3 spans 13 amino acids. Germline V gene sequence: CDR1 DFQATT, CDR2 SNEGSKA (reference sequence). V dropped 2 bases and J dropped 6 bases, with 10 bases sitting between them. CDR3 in amino acids: CSARQRIAGELFF. DNA for the CDR3: TGCAGTGCTAGACAACGGATCGCCGGGGAGCTGTTTTTT.